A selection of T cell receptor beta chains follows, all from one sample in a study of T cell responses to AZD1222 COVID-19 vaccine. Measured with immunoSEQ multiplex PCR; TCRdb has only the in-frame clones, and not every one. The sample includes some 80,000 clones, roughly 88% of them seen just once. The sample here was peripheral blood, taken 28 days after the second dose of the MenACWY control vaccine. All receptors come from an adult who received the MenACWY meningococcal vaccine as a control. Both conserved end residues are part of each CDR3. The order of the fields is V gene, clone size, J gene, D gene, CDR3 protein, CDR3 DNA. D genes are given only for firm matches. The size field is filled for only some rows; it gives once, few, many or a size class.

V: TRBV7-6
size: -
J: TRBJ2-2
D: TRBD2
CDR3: CASSFSSSGNTGELFF
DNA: TGTGCCAGCAGCTTTAGTTCTAGCGGGAACACCGGGGAGCTGTTTTTT

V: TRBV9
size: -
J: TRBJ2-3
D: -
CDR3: CASSVDGFSTDTQYF
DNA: TGTGCCAGCAGCGTAGATGGATTCTCCACAGATACGCAGTATTTT

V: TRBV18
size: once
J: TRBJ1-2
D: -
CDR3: CASSLFQGKDYGYTF
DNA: TGTGCCAGCTCACTTTTTCAGGGGAAGGACTATGGCTACACCTTC

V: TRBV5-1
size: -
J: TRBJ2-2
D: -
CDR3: CASSLGQNGELFF
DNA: TGCGCCAGCAGCTTGGGGCAGAACGGGGAGCTGTTTTTT

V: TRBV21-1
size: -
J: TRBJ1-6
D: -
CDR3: CASTAWVSTDNSPLHF
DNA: TGTGCCAGCACCGCCTGGGTGTCAACCGATAATTCACCCCTCCACTTT

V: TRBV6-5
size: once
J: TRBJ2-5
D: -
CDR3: CASSLRSETQYF
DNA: TGTGCCAGCAGTTTAAGGTCGGAGACCCAGTACTTC

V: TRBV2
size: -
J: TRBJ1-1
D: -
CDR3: CASRTTASNTEAFF
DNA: TGTGCCAGCAGGACCACGGCCTCGAACACTGAAGCTTTCTTT

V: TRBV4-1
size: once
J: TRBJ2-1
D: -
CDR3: CASSPNLPGGGALGEQFF
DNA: TGCGCCAGCAGCCCCAACCTCCCTGGAGGGGGGGCCTTGGGAGAGCAGTTCTTC

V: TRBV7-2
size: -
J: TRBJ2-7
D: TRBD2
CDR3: CASSRTSGPYEQYF
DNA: TGTGCCAGCAGCCGGACTAGCGGGCCCTACGAGCAGTACTTC

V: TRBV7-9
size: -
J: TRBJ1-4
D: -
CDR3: CASSSSGGAFREKLFF
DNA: TGTGCCAGCAGCTCCTCGGGCGGAGCATTCCGGGAAAAACTGTTTTTT

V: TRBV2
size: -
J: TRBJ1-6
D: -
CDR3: CASSEDRDSPLHF
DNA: TGTGCCAGCAGTGAAGATAGGGACTCACCCCTCCACTTT

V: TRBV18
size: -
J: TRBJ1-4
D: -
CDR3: CASSPPSDLEKLFF
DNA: TGTGCCAGCTCACCTCCTTCGGACTTGGAGAAACTGTTTTTT

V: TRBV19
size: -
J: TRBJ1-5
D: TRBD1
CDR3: CASRTTGANQPQHF
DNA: TGTGCCAGTAGGACCACAGGGGCCAATCAGCCCCAGCATTTT

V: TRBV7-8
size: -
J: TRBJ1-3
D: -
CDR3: CASSLGPNSGNTIYF
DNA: TGTGCCAGCAGCTTAGGGCCTAACTCTGGAAACACCATATATTTT

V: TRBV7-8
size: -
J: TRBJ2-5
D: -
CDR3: CASSWGLQETQYF
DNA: TGTGCCAGCAGCTGGGGCTTACAAGAGACCCAGTACTTC

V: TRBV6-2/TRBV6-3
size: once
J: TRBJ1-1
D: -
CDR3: CASSVMGRGLNEAFF
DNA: TGTGCCAGCAGTGTCATGGGTCGGGGGCTAAACGAAGCTTTCTTT

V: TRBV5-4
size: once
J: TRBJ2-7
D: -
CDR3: CASSLYQDSYEQYF
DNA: TGTGCCAGCAGCTTATACCAGGACTCCTACGAGCAGTACTTC

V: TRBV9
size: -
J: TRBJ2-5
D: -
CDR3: CASSVAGVETQYF
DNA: TGTGCCAGCAGCGTAGCAGGGGTTGAGACCCAGTACTTC

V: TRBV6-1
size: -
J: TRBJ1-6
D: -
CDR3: CASSESLVAGTYNSPLHF
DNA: TGTGCCAGCAGTGAATCGCTTGTCGCCGGGACGTACAATTCACCCCTCCACTTT

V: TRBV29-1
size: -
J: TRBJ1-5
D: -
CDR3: CSVSDGNQPQHF
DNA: TGCAGCGTTTCGGATGGAAATCAGCCCCAGCATTTT

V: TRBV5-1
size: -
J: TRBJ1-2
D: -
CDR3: CASSPDSNYGYTF
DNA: TGCGCCAGCAGCCCCGACAGTAACTATGGCTACACCTTC

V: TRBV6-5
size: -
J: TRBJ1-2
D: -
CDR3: CASQDQGQYTF
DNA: TGTGCCAGCCAGGATCAGGGTCAGTACACCTTC

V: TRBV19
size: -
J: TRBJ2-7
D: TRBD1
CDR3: CASRGQGDSHEQYF
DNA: TGTGCCAGTAGAGGACAGGGAGATAGCCACGAGCAGTACTTC

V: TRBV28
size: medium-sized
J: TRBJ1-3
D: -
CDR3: CASSFHGTESSGNTIYF
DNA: TGTGCCAGCAGTTTTCACGGGACGGAGAGCTCTGGAAACACCATATATTTT

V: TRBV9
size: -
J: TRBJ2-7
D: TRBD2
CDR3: CASSASSSGGSSYEQYF
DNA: TGTGCCAGCAGCGCTTCCTCGAGCGGGGGAAGTTCCTACGAGCAGTACTTC

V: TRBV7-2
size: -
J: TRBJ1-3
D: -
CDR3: CASSRNRSPSGNTIYF
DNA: TGTGCCAGCAGCCGGAACAGGAGCCCCTCTGGAAACACCATATATTTT

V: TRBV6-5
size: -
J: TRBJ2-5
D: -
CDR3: CASRLGPKEGTQYF
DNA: TGTGCCAGCAGACTGGGACCCAAAGAGGGGACCCAGTACTTC

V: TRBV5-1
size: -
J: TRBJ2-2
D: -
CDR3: CASSSELYTGELFF
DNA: TGCGCCAGCAGCTCCGAACTTTACACCGGGGAGCTGTTTTTT

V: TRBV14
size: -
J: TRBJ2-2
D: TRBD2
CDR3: CASNRAGGDTGELFF
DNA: TGTGCCAGCAACCGAGCGGGAGGGGACACCGGGGAGCTGTTTTTT

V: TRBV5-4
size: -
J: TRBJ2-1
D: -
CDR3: CASSLGGDGDEQFF
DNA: TGTGCCAGCAGCTTGGGGGGGGACGGTGATGAGCAGTTCTTC

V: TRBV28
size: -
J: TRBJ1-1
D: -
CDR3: CASRPPNTEAFF
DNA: TGTGCCAGCAGGCCACCAAACACTGAAGCTTTCTTT

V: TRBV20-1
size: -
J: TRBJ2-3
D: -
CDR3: CSAPRSDTQYF
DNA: TGCAGTGCCCCGAGGTCAGATACGCAGTATTTT

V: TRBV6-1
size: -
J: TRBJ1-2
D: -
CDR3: CASSEAPQGRGYTF
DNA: TGTGCCAGCAGTGAAGCTCCTCAGGGGCGAGGCTACACCTTC

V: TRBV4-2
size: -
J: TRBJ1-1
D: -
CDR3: CASSQGGGNTEAFF
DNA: TGTGCCAGCAGCCAAGGGGGAGGGAACACTGAAGCTTTCTTT

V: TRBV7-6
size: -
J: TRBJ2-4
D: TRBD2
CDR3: CASSPGTSGGLKNIQYF
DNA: TGTGCCAGCAGCCCTGGGACTAGCGGGGGCCTTAAAAACATTCAGTACTTC

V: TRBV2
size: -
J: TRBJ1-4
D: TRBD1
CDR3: CATSGLQGRDEKLFF
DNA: TGTGCCACTTCTGGACTACAGGGGAGGGATGAAAAACTGTTTTTT

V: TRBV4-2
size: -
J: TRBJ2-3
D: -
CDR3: CASSHITDTQYF
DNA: TGTGCCAGCAGCCATATCACAGATACGCAGTATTTT

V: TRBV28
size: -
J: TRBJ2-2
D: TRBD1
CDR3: CASRRSGTGRTGELFF
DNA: TGTGCCAGCAGACGTTCCGGGACAGGGCGCACCGGGGAGCTGTTTTTT

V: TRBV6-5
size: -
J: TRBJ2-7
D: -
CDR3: CASSRDGTYEQYF
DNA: TGTGCCAGCAGCCGGGACGGTACCTACGAGCAGTACTTC

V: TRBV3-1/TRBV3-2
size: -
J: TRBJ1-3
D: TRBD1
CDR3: CASSHVFGGTGSSGNTIYF
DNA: TGTGCCAGCAGCCATGTTTTCGGGGGGACAGGGAGTTCCGGAAACACCATATATTTT

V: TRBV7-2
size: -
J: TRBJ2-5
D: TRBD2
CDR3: CASSLAYPGGSRAQYF
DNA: TGTGCCAGCAGCTTAGCCTATCCGGGGGGTTCCCGGGCCCAGTACTTC

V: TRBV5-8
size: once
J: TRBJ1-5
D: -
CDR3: CASSLESWSQPQHF
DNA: TGTGCCAGCAGCTTGGAGAGTTGGAGTCAGCCCCAGCATTTT

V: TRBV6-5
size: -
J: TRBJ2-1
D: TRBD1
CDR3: CASRGQGGHNEQFF
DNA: TGTGCCAGCAGGGGACAGGGGGGTCACAATGAGCAGTTCTTC